This T cell receptor beta chain was observed in a study of identical twins. Study observations and caveats: Out-of-frame alpha sequences shared by twins showed excess low generation probability.

TCRdb itself ran the 5' RACE reads through MiXCR, one entry per CDR3 protein. The sample carries 250,000 to 300,000 distinct CDR3 sequences, roughly 10% recorded once. This clonotype was observed many times. The antigen remains unidentified. A further study also used this sample, focusing on yellow fever vaccine responses in identical twins.

The sequencing input was CD8+ T cells sorted from blood. The clonotype originates from a woman between 18 and 29 years old in good health.

The CDR3: CASSRDYGYTF. The CDR3 nucleotides read TGTGCCAGCAGCCGGGACTATGGCTACACCTTC. The chain uses TRBV7-9 and TRBJ1-2; unclear D gene. This CDR3 is 11 amino acids long. Germline loops: CDR1 SEHNR, CDR2 FQNEAQ (reference sequence). V was trimmed by 5 bases and J by 3 bases, leaving 4 bases between them. Supplemented by reference TRBV7-9 and TRBJ1-2, the full variable domain reads DTGVSQNPRHKITKRGQNVTFRCDPISEHNRLYWYRQTLGQGPEFLTYFQNEAQLEKSRLLSDRFSAERPKGSFSTLEIQRTEQGDSAMYLCASSRDYGYTFGSGTRLTVV.